A single sample is the source of the 30 T cell receptor beta chains below, sequenced in a study of post-analysis software for immune sequencing data (dated by TCRdb to between 2015 and 2016). The research as a whole found: Patients showed significantly higher frequencies than controls for about 5 TRBV segments, among them TRBV5-6, TRBV5-1 and TRBV20-1.

Receptor amplification or capture employed PCR. Sequencing used an Illumina HiSeq 2500. To reduce PCR and sequencing biases, unique molecular identifiers were incorporated into the TCR beta cDNA libraries. Through fastp at Q25 and MiXCR, TCRdb rebuilt clones from the public reads, retaining in-frame beta chains. One record per CDR3 amino acid sequence lists the most common genes and DNA. This sample comprises about 380,000 distinct CDR3 sequences, 30% to 45% of them detected only once. Around an eighth of the sample goes to the ten largest clones. The antigens of these receptors remain unknown. The material sequenced was blood. The receptor source for this set is a girl aged 5-17 years with multiple sclerosis.

The rearrangement links TRBV20-1 to TRBJ2-7, with D possibly called TRBD1 or TRBD2 (5 bases each). The CDR3 extends over 15 amino acids. Trimming cost V 2 bases and J 0 bases, with 14 bases left between them. Germline CDR1 and CDR2: DFQATT and SNEGSKA (reference sequence). The DNA of the CDR3 is TGCAGTGCTAGACCCGGGACCGCAAGCTCCTACGAGCAGTACTTC. It specifies CSARPGTASSYEQYF.

This clonotype has only a few counts. The rearrangement joins TRBV6-5 to TRBJ2-7; D gene unclear. Trimming left V 5 bases short and J 0 bases short, with 8 bases between. Germline V gene lookup returns CDR1 MNHEY and CDR2 SVGAGI. The CDR3 is 13 amino acids. The CDR3 here is CASSNPSSYEQYF. The CDR3 nucleotides read TGTGCCAGCAGTAACCCGAGCTCCTACGAGCAGTACTTC.

V gene TRBV5-1 combines with J gene TRBJ2-7; 8 nucleotides align to TRBD1. V gave up 0 bases and J gave up 6 bases; unmatched junction bases: 8. From germline, CDR1 is SGHRS and CDR2 YFSETQ. The CDR3 extends over 15 amino acids. CDR3 nucleotides: TGCGCCAGCAGCTTGGACTCGACAGGGGTCGGCGAGCAGTACTTC. It encodes CASSLDSTGVGEQYF.

The gene calls are TRBV12-3 or TRBV12-4 and TRBJ1-4; the D is unclear. V lost 7 bases to trimming and J lost 3 bases, with 12 bases between them. The CDR3 loop spans 14 amino acids. This CDR3 reads CASTWSTANEKLFF. The CDR3 nucleotides read TGTGCCAGCACCTGGTCCACAGCTAATGAAAAACTGTTTTTT.

In DNA form, the CDR3 reads TGTGCCAGCAGTCGCGGACAGGGTGTGGCCGGGGAGCTGTTTTTT. Amino acid sequence: CASSRGQGVAGELFF. The chain recombines TRBV5-6 with TRBJ2-2, with 8 bases matching TRBD1. Trimming took 5 bases from V and 6 from J; bases not matched to a gene: 9. This CDR3 comprises 15 residues. CDR1 is SGHDT and CDR2 is YYEEEE in the germline V gene.

This clonotype has a handful of counts. The chain employs TRBV12-3 or TRBV12-4 and TRBJ2-1; D assignment may be TRBD1 or TRBD2 (5 bases each). Between the trimmed V and J ends, which lost 3 bases and 5 bases, there was a span of 11 bases. The CDR3 extends over 14 amino acids. Here the CDR3 DNA reads TGTGCCAGCAGTTTTGGGGGATCCAACAATGAGCAGTTCTTC. This gives the protein CASSFGGSNNEQFF.

This clonotype was picked up a small number of times. The gene calls are TRBV7-6 and TRBJ1-1; TRBD1 aligns across 8 bases. With V trimmed by 1 base and J by 2 bases, 6 bases remained unmatched. The CDR3 is 16 residues long. CDR1 and CDR2 (germline): SGHVS, FNYEAQ. The CDR3 bases are TGTGCCAGCAGCTTAGAGACAGGGGCGGCTAACACTGAAGCTTTCTTT. This encodes CASSLETGAANTEAFF.

CDR3 loop: CASSLRGRGTDTQYF. Here the CDR3 DNA reads TGCGCCAGCAGCCTTAGAGGGAGGGGGACAGATACGCAGTATTTT. The V gene is TRBV4-3, the J gene TRBJ2-3; a possible D gene is TRBD2 (7 bases). V was trimmed by 4 bases and J by 3 bases, leaving 14 bases between them. This CDR3 comprises 15 residues. CDR1 LGHNA and CDR2 YSLEER come from the germline V gene.

The rearrangement uses TRBV12-3 or TRBV12-4 and TRBJ2-5; the match to TRBD1 covers 7 bases. The CDR3 consists of 14 residues. Trimming at V came to 7 bases and at J to 4 bases, leaving 9 bases not matched to a gene. The CDR3 DNA reads as TGTGCCAGCATTTTCGGACAGGTCGCAGAGACCCAGTACTTC. Protein product: CASIFGQVAETQYF.

CDR3 in amino acids: CASSLLGTGDRGYTF. In DNA, the CDR3 is TGTGCCAGCAGCTTGCTGGGGACAGGGGATCGTGGCTACACCTTC. The chain employs TRBV5-8 and TRBJ1-2, with 10 positions matching TRBD1. In germline, CDR1 is SGHTS, CDR2 YDEGEE. The CDR3 extends over 15 amino acids. Trimming cost V 1 base and J 7 bases; bases outside gene matches: 7. Filled out from reference TRBV5-8 and TRBJ1-2, the complete variable domain reads EAGVTQSPTHLIKTRGQQATLRCSPISGHTSVYWYQQALGLGLQFLLWYDEGEERNRGNFPPRFSGRQFPNYSSELNVNALELEDSALYLCASSLLGTGDRGYTFGSGTRLTVV.

In its sample, this clonotype was seen a few times. The rearrangement joins TRBV20-1 to TRBJ2-7; TRBD2 agrees at 7 bases. Germline CDR1 DFQATT, CDR2 SNEGSKA (reference sequence). The CDR3 extends over 15 amino acids. V gave up 6 bases and J gave up 5 bases; unmatched junction bases: 16. This chain's CDR3 is CSASNVGRGKNEQYF. DNA of the CDR3: TGCAGTGCCTCAAACGTCGGGCGGGGGAAGAACGAGCAGTACTTC.

The CDR3 DNA is TGTGCCAGCAGTTACCAGGGCGGAGGGGGCTTGAGGTTGGGCACCGGGGAGCTGTTTTTT. Translated, it gives CASSYQGGGGLRLGTGELFF. This rearrangement joins TRBV6-5 to TRBJ2-2; D is possibly TRBD1 (7 bases). V was cut by 2 bases and J by 4 bases, with 26 bases left in between. This CDR3 is 20 amino acids long. CDR1 is MNHEY and CDR2 is SVGAGI in the germline V gene.

The sample holds a few counts of this clonotype. V usage is TRBV12-3 or TRBV12-4 and J usage is TRBJ2-1, with 12 positions matching TRBD2. This CDR3 spans 18 amino acids. Germline trimming cut 2 bases from V and 5 bases from J; bases unmatched to any gene: 10. The chain's CDR3 is CASSLKDSSGGGHNEQFF. In DNA, the CDR3 is TGTGCCAGCAGTTTAAAGGATTCTAGCGGGGGGGGCCACAATGAGCAGTTCTTC.

This clonotype appeared a few times. The genes are TRBV7-6 and TRBJ2-7; 7 nucleotides match TRBD2. The CDR3 has 20 residues. Per germline, CDR1 SGHVS and CDR2 FNYEAQ. V shed 5 bases and J 0 bases; nucleotides not matched to a gene: 22. The CDR3 DNA reads TGTGCCAGCAGCCCAAACTACGGGGGGACCACTCCCCTTAGCTCCTACGAGCAGTACTTC. Its translation: CASSPNYGGTTPLSSYEQYF.

This chain uses TRBV30 with TRBJ1-2, with a weak D call TRBD1 (5 bases). The CDR3 extends over 16 amino acids. The V end lost 0 bases, the J end lost 8 bases, and 22 bases lay between the germline ends. Germline V gives CDR1 GTSNPN, CDR2 SVGIG (reference sequence). The CDR3 coding sequence is TGTGCCTGGAGTGTAGGGGCAGAAGCTAGGGTGGGGGGCTACACCTTC. This gives the protein CAWSVGAEARVGGYTF.

This clonotype was seen a few times. The rearrangement joins TRBV27 to TRBJ2-5, with a tentative D call TRBD1 (6 bases). The V gene's germline CDR1 is MNHEY and CDR2 SMNVEV (reference sequence). The CDR3 has 13 residues. Trimming left V 7 bases short and J 3 bases short, with 12 bases between. CDR3 protein: CASTWTEEETQYF. As DNA, the CDR3 is TGTGCCAGCACATGGACAGAAGAAGAGACCCAGTACTTC.

The chain links TRBV25-1 to TRBJ2-5; D is tentatively TRBD1 or TRBD2 (5 bases each). V lost 1 base, J lost 3 bases, and 9 bases lay in between. CDR3 length: 14 amino acids. Looked up from germline, CDR1 is MGHDK and CDR2 is SYGVNS. CDR3 protein: CASSESWGKETQYF. CDR3 bases: TGTGCCAGCAGTGAATCTTGGGGGAAAGAGACCCAGTACTTC.

This chain uses TRBV29-1 with TRBJ1-4; D remains ambiguous. V gave up 8 bases and J gave up 6 bases, with 16 bases separating them. The CDR3 spans 13 residues. The germline V gene has CDR1 SQVTM and CDR2 ANQGSEA. CDR3 nucleotides: TGCAGCATTTGGACCCTCGAGGATGAAAAACTGTTTTTT. Protein sequence: CSIWTLEDEKLFF.

The V and J genes are TRBV25-1 and TRBJ2-1, with D perhaps matching TRBD1 (6 bases). Germline lookup yields CDR1 MGHDK and CDR2 SYGVNS. CDR3 length: 16 amino acids. The V gene lost 3 bases and the J gene lost 5 bases, with 17 bases spanning the gap. The CDR3 DNA follows: TGTGCCAGCAGTGAGTCTCCAGGCCAGGGGAACAATGAGCAGTTCTTC. This encodes CASSESPGQGNNEQFF.

This chain links TRBV11-2 with TRBJ1-2, with D perhaps TRBD1 (5 bases). The V gene's germline CDR1 is SGHAT and CDR2 FQNNGV. Deletions cut 2 bases from V and 1 base from J, with 14 bases between. The length of the CDR3 is 16 residues. The CDR3 bases are TGTGCCAGCAGCTTAACCGGGACCGCCCTTAACTATGGCTACACCTTC. This sequence encodes CASSLTGTALNYGYTF.

This sequence joins TRBV7-2 and TRBJ1-2; no clear D gene. Germline V CDR1 and CDR2: SGHTA, FQGNSA. V lost 4 bases and J 3 bases, leaving 18 bases between the germline ends. This CDR3 contains 16 residues. The CDR3 bases are TGTGCCAGCAGCTCCGCTCGAGGGATGAGGGACTATGGCTACACCTTC. As protein: CASSSARGMRDYGYTF.

The V gene is TRBV7-9, the J gene TRBJ1-5, with TRBD1 matching 7 bases. In germline, CDR1 is SEHNR, CDR2 FQNEAQ (reference sequence). Losses at the gene ends were 3 bases for V and 2 bases for J; bases not matched to a gene: 7. CDR3 length equals 16 residues. This chain's CDR3 is CASSLGIGQGNQPQHF. The CDR3 DNA is TGTGCCAGCAGCTTGGGAATTGGACAGGGCAATCAGCCCCAGCATTTT.

This chain links TRBV6-5 with TRBJ1-6; D gene ambiguous. This CDR3 is 13 amino acids long. V lost 4 bases, J lost 7 bases, and 8 bases lay in between. Germline values: CDR1 MNHEY, CDR2 SVGAGI. The CDR3 spells CASSFAFNSPLHF. The DNA for the CDR3 is TGTGCCAGCAGTTTCGCCTTCAATTCACCCCTCCACTTT.

CDR3 protein: CSAKYRGTGELFF. The CDR3 coding sequence is TGCAGTGCTAAATATCGGGGCACCGGGGAGCTGTTTTTT. J is TRBJ2-2 and V is TRBV20-1, with D possibly matching TRBD2 (5 bases). V gave up 4 bases and J gave up 4 bases, with 10 bases separating them. There are 13 residues in the CDR3. CDR1 is DFQATT and CDR2 is SNEGSKA in the germline V gene (reference sequence).

This clonotype has more than one count but fewer than ten. The chain combines TRBV29-1 with TRBJ1-2; 7 bases agree with TRBD1. The CDR3 is 12 residues long. The germline gives CDR1 SQVTM, CDR2 ANQGSEA. V was pared by 6 bases and J by 7 bases, with 8 bases of the junction left unmatched. Here the CDR3 DNA reads TGCAGCGTCCCAGGGGGGGCGAGTGGCTACACCTTC. Translating it yields CSVPGGASGYTF.

V usage is TRBV6-2 or TRBV6-3 and J usage is TRBJ2-1; no reliable D call. Germline lookup yields CDR1 MNHEY and CDR2 SVGEGT. CDR3 length: 14 amino acids. Trimming pared 2 bases from V and 5 bases from J, leaving 10 bases between. The chain's CDR3 is CASSYTRVNNEQFF. The CDR3 region has the DNA TGTGCCAGCAGTTACACACGAGTAAACAATGAGCAGTTCTTC.

Comments on this clonotype: Sequence at one end of the junction differs from germline and may be a read error. The J gene is TRBJ2-5, the V gene TRBV28; D may be TRBD1 (5 bases). This CDR3 is 14 amino acids long. In germline, CDR1 is MDHEN, CDR2 SYDVKM. The CDR3 region has the DNA TGTGCCAGCAGTCTGACAGTGCACCAAGGGACCCAGTACTTC. Residues: CASSLTVHQGTQYF.

This clonotype was counted a few times. The genes are TRBV7-6 and TRBJ1-1; D perhaps matches TRBD1 (5 bases). CDR3 length: 15 amino acids. Trimming pared 3 bases from V and 4 bases from J, leaving 15 bases between. CDR1 and CDR2 from the germline V gene are SGHVS and FNYEAQ. As DNA, the CDR3 is TGTGCCAGCAGCTTTGAGGGGCAAGGCCTCACTGAAGCTTTCTTT. This codes for CASSFEGQGLTEAFF.

The gene calls are TRBV29-1 and TRBJ2-1; D gene uncertain. The ends were cut back, 8 bases at V and 12 bases at J, with 17 bases in the middle. The CDR3 spans 11 residues. Germline lookup yields CDR1 SQVTM and CDR2 ANQGSEA. The CDR3 region is CSPPRASGQFF. CDR3 DNA sequence: TGCAGCCCCCCCCGCGCCTCGGGGCAGTTCTTC.

For the CDR3, the DNA is TGTGCCACCAGCAGACCGATGAGGGGAACAGGGGCGGAGACTGAAGCTTTCTTT. It encodes CATSRPMRGTGAETEAFF. The chain carries TRBV15 and TRBJ1-1; 7 bases are a match to TRBD1. V shed 2 bases, J shed 5 bases, and the junction held 17 bases outside the gene matches. Germline loops: CDR1 LNHNV, CDR2 YYDKDF (reference sequence). CDR3 length: 18 residues.